These T cell receptor beta chains were read from a single sample in a study of shared clonotypes between healthy human individuals. The repertoire was sequenced with immunoSEQ multiplex PCR; TCRdb's copy has only in-frame clones and lacks some. The table includes roughly 2 million clones, roughly 94% detected once. Sequences were obtained from naive CD8+ T cells sorted from blood. Every receptor here comes from a man between 18 and 35 years old in good health. Each CDR3 is given with its conserved first and last residue. Each record gives: V gene, J gene, D gene, clone size, CDR3 protein, CDR3 DNA. A D gene is named only where the DNA matches it firmly. Clone size, where shown, is once, few, many, or a class for clones that have expanded.

TRBV27,TRBJ1-2,TRBD1,NA,CASSPGGTVRIYYGYTF,TGTGCCAGCAGTCCGGGGGGGACAGTGAGAATTTACTATGGCTACACCTTC
TRBV7-6,TRBJ2-7,TRBD1,NA,CASSPGTGTRYEQYF,TGTGCCAGCAGTCCCGGGACAGGGACTCGTTACGAGCAGTACTTC
TRBV19,TRBJ1-5,TRBD1,NA,CASSMTGGEPQHF,TGTGCCAGTAGTATGACAGGGGGTGAGCCCCAGCATTTT
TRBV4-3,TRBJ1-4,NA,NA,CASSQDRGGEKLFF,TGCGCCAGCAGCCAAGACAGGGGAGGCGAAAAACTGTTTTTT
TRBV29-1,TRBJ2-7,TRBD2,once,CMSGSYEQYF,TGCATGAGCGGGAGTTACGAGCAGTACTTC
TRBV15,TRBJ2-5,TRBD1,NA,CATSRDYTGQVQETQYF,TGTGCCACCAGCAGAGACTACACGGGACAGGTGCAAGAGACCCAGTACTTC
TRBV7-9,TRBJ2-3,TRBD2,NA,CASSLGAGGGTDTQYF,TGTGCCAGCAGCTTAGGAGCGGGGGGTGGCACAGATACGCAGTATTTT
TRBV6-5,TRBJ1-2,NA,NA,CASRATGEGFDGYTF,TGTGCCAGCAGGGCAACAGGAGAGGGCTTTGATGGCTACACCTTC
TRBV28,TRBJ1-6,NA,once,CASSWGVWENSPLHF,TGTGCCAGCAGTTGGGGAGTTTGGGAGAATTCACCCCTCCACTTT
TRBV5-1,TRBJ1-1,NA,NA,CASSLTENRDTEAFF,TGCGCCAGCAGCTTGACCGAAAATAGGGACACTGAAGCTTTCTTT
TRBV5-1,TRBJ2-7,NA,NA,CASSDDDSVSSYEQYF,TGCGCCAGCAGCGATGACGACAGCGTAAGCTCCTACGAGCAGTACTTC
TRBV7-9,TRBJ2-5,NA,NA,CASSLDRGFGQETQYF,TGTGCCAGCAGCTTAGACCGCGGGTTCGGGCAAGAGACCCAGTACTTC
TRBV25-1,TRBJ1-1,NA,NA,CASSELGSVVAFF,TGTGCCAGCAGTGAATTAGGGTCGGTAGTAGCTTTCTTT
TRBV5-4,TRBJ2-7,NA,NA,CASSFRGSNYYEQYF,TGTGCCAGCAGCTTTAGGGGGTCGAATTACTACGAGCAGTACTTC
TRBV4-3,TRBJ2-3,NA,NA,CASSQEQALGDTQYF,TGCGCCAGCAGCCAAGAGCAGGCCTTGGGAGATACGCAGTATTTT
TRBV4-3,TRBJ2-7,NA,NA,CASSPARNYEQYF,TGCGCCAGCAGCCCAGCCCGCAACTACGAGCAGTACTTC
TRBV9,TRBJ1-1,NA,NA,CASSVDAQPDKAFF,TGTGCCAGCAGCGTAGACGCACAGCCAGACAAAGCTTTCTTT
TRBV4-3,TRBJ1-2,TRBD1,NA,CASSQDQEGAVYYGYTF,TGCGCCAGCAGCCAAGATCAGGAGGGGGCGGTGTACTATGGCTACACCTTC
TRBV11-2,TRBJ2-5,TRBD2,NA,CASSSPSGGEETQYF,TGTGCCAGCAGCTCCCCGAGCGGGGGGGAAGAGACCCAGTACTTC
TRBV6-5,TRBJ2-7,NA,NA,CASGPGSYEQYF,TGTGCCAGCGGGCCAGGCAGCTACGAGCAGTACTTC
TRBV13,TRBJ2-2,NA,NA,CASSSTGLNTGELFF,TGTGCCAGCAGCTCTACAGGGTTAAACACCGGGGAGCTGTTTTTT
TRBV5-4,TRBJ2-5,NA,NA,CASSLAGFLRETQYF,TGTGCCAGCAGCTTGGCGGGGTTCCTCCGTGAGACCCAGTACTTC
TRBV7-8,TRBJ2-7,NA,NA,CASSPGASSWYEQYF,TGTGCCAGCAGCCCCGGGGCTAGTAGTTGGTACGAGCAGTACTTC
TRBV13,TRBJ2-1,TRBD2,NA,CASSSAGEPPYNEQFF,TGTGCCAGCAGCTCGGCGGGGGAGCCTCCCTACAATGAGCAGTTCTTC
TRBV28,TRBJ2-1,TRBD2,NA,CASSFPSGGASEQFF,TGTGCCAGCAGTTTCCCTAGCGGGGGGGCGAGTGAGCAGTTCTTC
TRBV5-4,TRBJ1-2,NA,NA,CASSQGQPYGYTF,TGTGCCAGCAGCCAAGGACAGCCGTATGGCTACACCTTC
TRBV7-9,TRBJ2-1,NA,NA,CASSSDSSSYNEQFF,TGTGCCAGCAGCTCCGACAGTAGCTCCTACAATGAGCAGTTCTTC
TRBV28,TRBJ2-3,NA,NA,CASSFLGTGGTDTQYF,TGTGCCAGCAGTTTCTTGGGGACTGGAGGCACAGATACGCAGTATTTT
TRBV2,TRBJ2-3,NA,NA,CASSEGAGRYTDTQYF,TGTGCCAGCAGTGAAGGGGCGGGGCGATACACAGATACGCAGTATTTT
TRBV7-9,TRBJ2-1,NA,once,CASSLGIERVQFF,TGTGCCAGCAGCTTAGGGATAGAGAGGGTGCAGTTCTTC
TRBV27,TRBJ2-1,NA,NA,CASSPGDENNEQFF,TGTGCCAGCAGTCCAGGGGATGAGAACAATGAGCAGTTCTTC
TRBV9,TRBJ1-2,TRBD1,NA,CASGVGGGNYGYTF,TGTGCCAGCGGCGTAGGGGGCGGTAACTATGGCTACACCTTC
TRBV7-9,TRBJ2-1,TRBD2,NA,CASTPGTSGLVEQFF,TGTGCCAGCACCCCAGGTACTAGCGGCCTAGTTGAGCAGTTCTTC
TRBV5-8,TRBJ1-1,NA,once,CASSPRLNTEAFF,TGTGCCAGCAGCCCGCGACTGAACACTGAAGCTTTCTTT
TRBV5-6,TRBJ2-1,TRBD2,once,CASSLALAGSYNEQFF,TGTGCCAGCAGCTTGGCACTAGCGGGGTCCTACAATGAGCAGTTCTTC
TRBV2,TRBJ1-1,NA,NA,CASSAGYVGTEAFF,TGTGCCAGCAGTGCCGGGTACGTGGGGACTGAAGCTTTCTTT
TRBV6-6,TRBJ2-2,NA,NA,CASSDMNTGELFF,TGTGCCAGCAGCGACATGAACACCGGGGAGCTGTTTTTT
TRBV29-1,TRBJ2-7,TRBD1,NA,CSVEPDRESYEQYF,TGCAGCGTTGAACCGGACAGGGAGTCCTACGAGCAGTACTTC
TRBV7-9,TRBJ2-1,TRBD2,NA,CASSSLTSGRGSYNEQFF,TGTGCCAGCAGCTCCCTGACTAGCGGGAGGGGTTCCTACAATGAGCAGTTCTTC
TRBV9,TRBJ2-7,NA,NA,CASSVGQSYEQYF,TGTGCCAGCAGCGTAGGGCAGTCCTACGAGCAGTACTTC
TRBV7-9,TRBJ2-2,NA,NA,CASSPWGAGTGELFF,TGTGCCAGCAGCCCGTGGGGAGCGGGCACCGGGGAGCTGTTTTTT
TRBV4-1,TRBJ2-7,NA,NA,CASSQAGGRGEEQYF,TGCGCCAGCAGCCAAGCCGGGGGCAGGGGGGAGGAGCAGTACTTC
TRBV6-5,TRBJ1-1,NA,few,CASSYEGGTEAFF,TGTGCCAGCAGTTACGAGGGCGGCACTGAAGCTTTCTTT
TRBV4-1,TRBJ2-7,TRBD2,NA,CASSLQGGEGEQYF,TGCGCCAGCAGCCTCCAGGGCGGGGAGGGGGAGCAGTACTTC
TRBV5-4,TRBJ2-3,TRBD2,NA,CASSWGGIATDTQYF,TGTGCCAGCTCCTGGGGGGGAATAGCAACAGATACGCAGTATTTT
TRBV7-9,TRBJ2-1,NA,NA,CASSPISAGILNNEQFF,TGTGCCAGCAGCCCTATTAGCGCGGGGATCTTGAACAATGAGCAGTTCTTC
TRBV7-9,TRBJ2-2,NA,NA,CASSLLAMELFF,TGTGCCAGCAGCTTACTAGCGATGGAGCTGTTTTTT
TRBV14,TRBJ2-7,NA,NA,CASSQGPSGSYEQYF,TGTGCCAGCAGCCAGGGACCCTCGGGAAGCTACGAGCAGTACTTC
TRBV7-8,TRBJ2-7,NA,NA,CASSFGADSEQYF,TGTGCCAGCAGTTTTGGGGCGGACTCCGAGCAGTACTTC
TRBV5-8,TRBJ2-1,TRBD2,NA,CASSFLLSGRGIGNEQFF,TGTGCCAGCAGCTTCCTCCTCAGCGGGAGGGGGATAGGGAATGAGCAGTTCTTC
TRBV30,TRBJ2-2,TRBD1,NA,CAWNTGDTGELFF,TGTGCCTGGAATACAGGGGACACCGGGGAGCTGTTTTTT
TRBV9,TRBJ1-4,NA,NA,CASSPLWEDRAEKLFF,TGTGCCAGCAGCCCCCTTTGGGAGGACAGAGCTGAAAAACTGTTTTTT
TRBV27,TRBJ2-1,TRBD2,NA,CASTTRTSIDDEQFF,TGTGCCAGCACGACGAGGACTAGCATCGACGATGAGCAGTTCTTC
TRBV5-4,TRBJ2-1,NA,NA,CASSLGPNPYNEQFF,TGTGCCAGCAGCTTGGGACCGAACCCGTACAATGAGCAGTTCTTC